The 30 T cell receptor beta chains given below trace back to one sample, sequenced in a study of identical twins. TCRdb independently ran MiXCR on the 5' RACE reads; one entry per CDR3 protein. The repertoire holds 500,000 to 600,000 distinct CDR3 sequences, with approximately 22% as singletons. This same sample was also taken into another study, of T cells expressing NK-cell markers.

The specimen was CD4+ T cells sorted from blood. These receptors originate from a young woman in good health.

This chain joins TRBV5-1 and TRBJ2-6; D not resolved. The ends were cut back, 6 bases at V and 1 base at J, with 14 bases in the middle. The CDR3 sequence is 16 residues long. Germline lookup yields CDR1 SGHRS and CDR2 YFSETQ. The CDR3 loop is CASKDGPLSGANVLTF. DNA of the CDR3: TGCGCCAGCAAAGACGGACCGTTGTCTGGGGCCAACGTCCTGACTTTC.

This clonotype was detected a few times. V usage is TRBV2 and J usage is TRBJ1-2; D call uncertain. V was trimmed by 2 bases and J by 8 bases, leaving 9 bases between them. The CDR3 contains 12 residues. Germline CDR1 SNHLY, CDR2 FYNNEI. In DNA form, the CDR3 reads TGTGCCAGCAGTGAATTCGGTCCCGGCTACACCTTC. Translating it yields CASSEFGPGYTF.

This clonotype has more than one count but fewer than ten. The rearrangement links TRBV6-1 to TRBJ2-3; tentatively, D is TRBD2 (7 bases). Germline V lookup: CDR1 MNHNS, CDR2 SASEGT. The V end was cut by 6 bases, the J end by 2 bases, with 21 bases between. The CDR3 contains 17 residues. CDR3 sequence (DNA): TGTGCCAGCAGCCCCGGGAGGACAGTACCAGTCACAGATACGCAGTATTTT. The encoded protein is CASSPGRTVPVTDTQYF.

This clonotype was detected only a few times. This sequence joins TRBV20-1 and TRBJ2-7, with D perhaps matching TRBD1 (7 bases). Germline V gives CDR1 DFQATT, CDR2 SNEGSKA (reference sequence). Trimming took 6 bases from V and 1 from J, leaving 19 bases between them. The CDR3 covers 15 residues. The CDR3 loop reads CSAVPQGGRSYEQYF. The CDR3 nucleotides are TGCAGTGCCGTCCCTCAGGGGGGCAGATCCTACGAGCAGTACTTC.

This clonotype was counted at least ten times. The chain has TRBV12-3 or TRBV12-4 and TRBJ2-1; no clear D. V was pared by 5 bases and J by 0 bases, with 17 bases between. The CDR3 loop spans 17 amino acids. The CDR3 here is CASSRMAAVSSYNEQFF. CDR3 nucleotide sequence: TGTGCCAGCAGTCGGATGGCGGCGGTTAGCTCCTACAATGAGCAGTTCTTC.

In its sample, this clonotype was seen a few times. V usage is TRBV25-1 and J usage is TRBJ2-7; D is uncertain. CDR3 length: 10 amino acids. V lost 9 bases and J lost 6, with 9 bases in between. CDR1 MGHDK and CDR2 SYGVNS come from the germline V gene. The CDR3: CARRLGEQYF. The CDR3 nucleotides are TGTGCCAGGAGACTCGGCGAGCAGTACTTC.

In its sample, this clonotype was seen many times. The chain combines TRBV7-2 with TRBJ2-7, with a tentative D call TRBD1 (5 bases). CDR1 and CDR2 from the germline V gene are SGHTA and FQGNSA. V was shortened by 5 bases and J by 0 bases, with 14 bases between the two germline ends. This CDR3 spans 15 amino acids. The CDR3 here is CASSPDRQTSYEQYF. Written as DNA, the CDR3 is TGTGCCAGCAGCCCCGACCGACAGACCTCCTACGAGCAGTACTTC.

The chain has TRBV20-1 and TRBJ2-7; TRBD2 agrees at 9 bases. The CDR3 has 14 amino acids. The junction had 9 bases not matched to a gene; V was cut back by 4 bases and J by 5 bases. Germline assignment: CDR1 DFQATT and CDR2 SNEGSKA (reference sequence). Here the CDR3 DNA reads TGCAGTGCTAACCCCGCGGGAGGGGCCCACGAGCAGTACTTC. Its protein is CSANPAGGAHEQYF.

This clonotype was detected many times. The CDR3 DNA is TGCAGTGCCCAGGGGGTAGCGGGAGCCTACGAGCAGTACTTC. Protein sequence: CSAQGVAGAYEQYF. The V call is TRBV20-1, the J call TRBJ2-7; 9 bases align to TRBD2. The junction had 8 bases not matched to a gene; V was cut back by 6 bases and J by 2 bases. The CDR3 consists of 14 residues. Looked up from germline, CDR1 is DFQATT and CDR2 is SNEGSKA (reference sequence).

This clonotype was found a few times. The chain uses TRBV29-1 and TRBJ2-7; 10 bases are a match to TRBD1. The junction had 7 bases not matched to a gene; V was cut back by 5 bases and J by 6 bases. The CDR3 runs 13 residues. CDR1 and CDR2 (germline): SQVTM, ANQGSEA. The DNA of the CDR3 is TGCAGCGTTTCGGGACAGGGGCGTCTCGAGCAGTACTTC. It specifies CSVSGQGRLEQYF.

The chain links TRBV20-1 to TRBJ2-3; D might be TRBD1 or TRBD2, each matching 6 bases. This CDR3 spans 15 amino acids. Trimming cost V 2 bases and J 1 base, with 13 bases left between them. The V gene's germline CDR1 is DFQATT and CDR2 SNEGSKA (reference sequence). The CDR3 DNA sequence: TGCAGTGCTAGAAAAGGGGGGTTGGGCACAGATACGCAGTATTTT. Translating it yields CSARKGGLGTDTQYF.

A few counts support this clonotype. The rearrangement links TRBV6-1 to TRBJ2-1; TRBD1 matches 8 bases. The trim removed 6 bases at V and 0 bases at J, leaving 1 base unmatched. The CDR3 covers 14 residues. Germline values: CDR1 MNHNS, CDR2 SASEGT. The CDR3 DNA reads TGTGCCAGCAGGACAGGGGACTCCTACAATGAGCAGTTCTTC. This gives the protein CASRTGDSYNEQFF.

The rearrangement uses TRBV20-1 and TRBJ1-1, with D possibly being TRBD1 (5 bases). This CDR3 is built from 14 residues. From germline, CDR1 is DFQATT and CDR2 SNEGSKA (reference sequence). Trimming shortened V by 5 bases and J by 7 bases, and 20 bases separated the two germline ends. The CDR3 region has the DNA TGCAGTGCTCCCCCTAAGAGGGACGGCAGTGAAGCTTTCTTT. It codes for CSAPPKRDGSEAFF.

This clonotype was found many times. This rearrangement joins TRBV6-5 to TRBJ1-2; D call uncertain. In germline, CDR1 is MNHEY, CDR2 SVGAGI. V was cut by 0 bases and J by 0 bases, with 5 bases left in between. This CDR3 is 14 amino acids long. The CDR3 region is CASSYSLANYGYTF. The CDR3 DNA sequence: TGTGCCAGCAGTTACTCGTTAGCTAACTATGGCTACACCTTC.

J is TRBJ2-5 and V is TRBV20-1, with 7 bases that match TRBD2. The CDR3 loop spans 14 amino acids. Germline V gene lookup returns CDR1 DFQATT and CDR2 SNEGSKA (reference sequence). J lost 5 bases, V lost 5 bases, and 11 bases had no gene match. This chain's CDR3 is CSALMGGRTETQYF. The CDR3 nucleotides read TGCAGTGCTCTTATGGGGGGGAGGACGGAGACCCAGTACTTC.

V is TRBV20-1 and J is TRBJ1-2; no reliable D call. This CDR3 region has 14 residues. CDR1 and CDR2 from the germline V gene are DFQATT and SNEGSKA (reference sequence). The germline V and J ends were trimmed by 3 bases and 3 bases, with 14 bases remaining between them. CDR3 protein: CSASSALNDYGYTF. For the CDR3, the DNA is TGCAGTGCTAGTTCGGCCCTCAACGACTATGGCTACACCTTC.

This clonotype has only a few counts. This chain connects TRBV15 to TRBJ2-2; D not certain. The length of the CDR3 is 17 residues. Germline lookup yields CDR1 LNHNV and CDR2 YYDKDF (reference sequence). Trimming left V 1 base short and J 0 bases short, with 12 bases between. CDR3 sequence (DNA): TGTGCCACCAGCAGAGGCTATAAAATAGCGAACACCGGGGAGCTGTTTTTT. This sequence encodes CATSRGYKIANTGELFF.

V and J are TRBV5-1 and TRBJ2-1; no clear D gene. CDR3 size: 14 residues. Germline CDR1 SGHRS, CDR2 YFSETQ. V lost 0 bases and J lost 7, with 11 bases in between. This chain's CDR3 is CASSLDGIENEQFF. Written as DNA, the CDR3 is TGCGCCAGCAGCTTGGACGGTATAGAAAATGAGCAGTTCTTC.

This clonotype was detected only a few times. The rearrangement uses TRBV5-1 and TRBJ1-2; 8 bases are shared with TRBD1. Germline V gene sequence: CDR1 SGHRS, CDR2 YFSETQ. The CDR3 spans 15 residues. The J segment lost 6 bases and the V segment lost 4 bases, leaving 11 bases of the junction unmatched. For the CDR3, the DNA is TGCGCCAGCAGCCCCCTAAACAGGGGGTTAGATGGCTACACCTTC. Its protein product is CASSPLNRGLDGYTF.

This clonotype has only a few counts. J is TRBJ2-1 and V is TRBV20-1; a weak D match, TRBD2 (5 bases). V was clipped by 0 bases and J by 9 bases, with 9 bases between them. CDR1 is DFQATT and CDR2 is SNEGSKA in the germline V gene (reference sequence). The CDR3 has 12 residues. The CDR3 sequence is CSARDRAAEQFF. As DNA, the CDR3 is TGCAGTGCTAGAGATCGAGCGGCTGAGCAGTTCTTC.

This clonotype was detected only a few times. The CDR3 reads CASSPGVVGAPLHF. The CDR3 region has the DNA TGTGCCAGCAGCCCGGGAGTCGTTGGGGCACCCCTCCACTTT. The rearrangement uses TRBV12-3 or TRBV12-4 and TRBJ1-6; D call uncertain. The CDR3 length is 14 residues. V lost 6 bases, J lost 11 bases, and 17 bases lay in between.

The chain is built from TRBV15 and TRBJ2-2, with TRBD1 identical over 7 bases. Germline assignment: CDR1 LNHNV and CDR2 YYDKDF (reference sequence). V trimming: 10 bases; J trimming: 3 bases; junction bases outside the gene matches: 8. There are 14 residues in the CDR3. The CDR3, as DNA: TGTGCCATAGCCGGGACAGCCTACACCGGGGAGCTGTTTTTT. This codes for CAIAGTAYTGELFF.

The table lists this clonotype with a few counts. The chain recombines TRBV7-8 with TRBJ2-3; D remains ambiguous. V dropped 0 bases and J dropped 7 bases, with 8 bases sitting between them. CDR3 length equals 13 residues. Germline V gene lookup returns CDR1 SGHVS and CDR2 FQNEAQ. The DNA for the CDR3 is TGTGCCAGCAGCTTAGCGCAGTTGAATACGCAGTATTTT. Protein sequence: CASSLAQLNTQYF.

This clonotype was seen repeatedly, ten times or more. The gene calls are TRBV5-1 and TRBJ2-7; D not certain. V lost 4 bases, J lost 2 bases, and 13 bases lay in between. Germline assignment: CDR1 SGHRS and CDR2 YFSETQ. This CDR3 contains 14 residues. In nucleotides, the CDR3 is TGCGCCAGCAGCCTAAAACAGTCTCCCTACGAGCAGTACTTC. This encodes CASSLKQSPYEQYF. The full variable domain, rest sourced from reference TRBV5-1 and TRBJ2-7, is KAGVTQTPRYLIKTRGQQVTLSCSPISGHRSVSWYQQTPGQGLQFLFEYFSETQRNKGNFPGRFSGRQFSNSRSEMNVSTLELGDSALYLCASSLKQSPYEQYFGPGTRLTVT.

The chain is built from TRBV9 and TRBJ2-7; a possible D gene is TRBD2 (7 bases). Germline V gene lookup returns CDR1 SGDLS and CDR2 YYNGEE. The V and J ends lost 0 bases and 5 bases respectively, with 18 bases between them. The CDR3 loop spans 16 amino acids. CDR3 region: CASSVGRGPPRNEQYF. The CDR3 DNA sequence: TGTGCCAGCAGCGTAGGGCGGGGGCCCCCAAGGAACGAGCAGTACTTC. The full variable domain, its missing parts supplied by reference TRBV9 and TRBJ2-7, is DSGVTQTPKHLITATGQRVTLRCSPRSGDLSVYWYQQSLDQGLQFLIQYYNGEERAKGNILERFSAQQFPDLHSELNLSSLELGDSALYFCASSVGRGPPRNEQYFGPGTRLTVT.

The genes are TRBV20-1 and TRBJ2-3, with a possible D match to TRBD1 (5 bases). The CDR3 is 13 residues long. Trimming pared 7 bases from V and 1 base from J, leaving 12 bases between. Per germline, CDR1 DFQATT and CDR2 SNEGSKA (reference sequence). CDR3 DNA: TGCAGTGTTATCCCGACAGGCACAGATACGCAGTATTTT. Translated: CSVIPTGTDTQYF.

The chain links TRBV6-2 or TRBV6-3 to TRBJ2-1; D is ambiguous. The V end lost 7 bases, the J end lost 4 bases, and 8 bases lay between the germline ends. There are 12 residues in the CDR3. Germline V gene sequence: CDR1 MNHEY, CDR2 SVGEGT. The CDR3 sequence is CASMGYYNEQFF. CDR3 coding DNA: TGTGCCAGCATGGGCTATTACAATGAGCAGTTCTTC.

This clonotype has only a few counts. The CDR3 DNA sequence: TGTGCCAGCAGTCCTACCGGGCGGGAAGCCGGGGAGCTGTTTTTT. This gives the protein CASSPTGREAGELFF. The chain carries TRBV12-3 or TRBV12-4 and TRBJ2-2; tentative D call: TRBD2 (6 bases). The CDR3 spans 15 residues. Trimming removed 5 bases at V and 6 bases at J, with 16 bases between.

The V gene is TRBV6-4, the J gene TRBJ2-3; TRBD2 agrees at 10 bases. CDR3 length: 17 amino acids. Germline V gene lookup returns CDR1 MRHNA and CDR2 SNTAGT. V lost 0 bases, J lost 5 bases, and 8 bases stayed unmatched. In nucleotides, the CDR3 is TGTGCCAGCAGTGACTCGATAGCGGGGGGAGGTCGAGATACGCAGTATTTT. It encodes CASSDSIAGGGRDTQYF.

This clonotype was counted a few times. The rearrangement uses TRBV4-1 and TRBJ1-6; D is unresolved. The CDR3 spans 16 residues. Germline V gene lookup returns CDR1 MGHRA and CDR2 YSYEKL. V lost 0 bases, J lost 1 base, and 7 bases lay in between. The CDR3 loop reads CASSQDVSSYNSPLHF. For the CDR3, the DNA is TGCGCCAGCAGCCAAGATGTCAGTTCCTATAATTCACCCCTCCACTTT.